This TCR beta chain comes out of a study of blood T cell repertoires in COVID-19. The table lists this clone with a count of one. The table came from immunoSEQ multiplex PCR; TCRdb's copy has only in-frame clones and leaves some out. Here the sample spans over 150,000 clones, more than 75% being singletons. Symptom resolution, clearance, or two negative PCRs marked the recovered donors of Cohort 3. This CDR3 is 15 amino acids long. CDR1 and CDR2 (germline): LNHNV, YYDKDF (reference sequence). V shed 0 bases, J shed 4 bases, and the junction held 3 bases outside the gene matches. The sequenced sample consisted of PBMCs or T cells enriched from blood (not recorded which). V is TRBV15 and J is TRBJ2-7; 10 positions match TRBD2. The origin of this receptor is a woman between 45 and 60 years old who had recovered from COVID-19. Written as DNA, the CDR3 is TGTGCCACCAGCAGAGATTCTAGCGGGAGTTACGAGCAGTACTTC. Encoded protein: CATSRDSSGSYEQYF.